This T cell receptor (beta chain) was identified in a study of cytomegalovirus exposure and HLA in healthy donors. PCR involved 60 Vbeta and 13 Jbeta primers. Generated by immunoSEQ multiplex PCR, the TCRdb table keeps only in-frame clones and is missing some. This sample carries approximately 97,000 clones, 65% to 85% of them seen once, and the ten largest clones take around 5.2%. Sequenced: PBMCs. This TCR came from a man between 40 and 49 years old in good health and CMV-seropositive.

CDR3 sequence: CASSLGGEQYF. In DNA, the CDR3 is TGTGCCAGCAGTTTAGGAGGGGAGCAGTACTTC. The V and J genes are TRBV27 and TRBJ2-7; weak D call: TRBD2 (6 bases). The V gene lost 2 bases and the J gene lost 7 bases, with 6 bases spanning the gap. Germline CDR1 MNHEY, CDR2 SMNVEV (reference sequence). The CDR3 loop spans 11 amino acids.